This entry lists 7 T cell receptor beta chains sequenced from one sample in a study of cytomegalovirus exposure and HLA in healthy donors. With 60 Vbeta and 13 Jbeta primers, the PCR was carried out. Clones were sequenced by immunoSEQ multiplex PCR, and TCRdb holds only the in-frame ones, with some missing. This sample has tens of thousands of clones, with around 76% found just once. Sequencing used PBMCs. Every receptor here comes from a woman aged 45-60 years in good health and CMV-seropositive.

This chain links TRBV7-8 with TRBJ2-5; a weak D match, TRBD2 (5 bases). Trimming left V 0 bases short and J 2 bases short, with 10 bases between. Looked up from germline, CDR1 is SGHVS and CDR2 is FQNEAQ. The CDR3 consists of 15 residues. For the CDR3, the DNA is TGTGCCAGCAGCTTAGCGCCAGGACTTCAAGAGACCCAGTACTTC. It encodes CASSLAPGLQETQYF.

The J gene is TRBJ2-5, the V gene TRBV7-9; 7 bases map to TRBD1. With 2 bases clipped from V and 1 base from J, the junction kept 7 bases outside the gene matches. The germline V gene encodes CDR1 SEHNR and CDR2 FQNEAQ (reference sequence). This CDR3 comprises 16 residues. In nucleotides, the CDR3 is TGTGCCAGCAGCTTACCGGGACAGAACACCCAAGAGACCCAGTACTTC. It is translated as CASSLPGQNTQETQYF.

The rearrangement uses TRBV5-8 and TRBJ2-2, with 7 bases identical to TRBD1. The CDR3 is made up of 15 amino acids. CDR1 is SGHTS and CDR2 is YDEGEE in the germline V gene. Trimming cost V 0 bases and J 5 bases; bases outside gene matches: 4. Here the CDR3 reads CASSLEGARTGELFF. CDR3 nucleotides: TGTGCCAGCAGCTTGGAGGGGGCGAGGACCGGGGAGCTGTTTTTT.

This chain joins TRBV28 and TRBJ1-1; D may be TRBD1 (5 bases). V was pared by 10 bases and J by 5 bases, with 11 bases between. In germline, CDR1 is MDHEN, CDR2 SYDVKM. The CDR3 sequence is 11 residues long. The CDR3 reads CAIERGTEAFF. The DNA of the CDR3 is TGTGCCATAGAACGGGGGACTGAAGCTTTCTTT.

The chain recombines TRBV9 with TRBJ2-2; 8 bases fit TRBD1. CDR1 is SGDLS, CDR2 YYNGEE, per germline. CDR3 length equals 15 residues. Trimming cost V 0 bases and J 6 bases; bases outside gene matches: 4. Here the CDR3 DNA reads TGTGCCAGCAGCGTAGCAGGGGGCTCGGCCGGGGAGCTGTTTTTT. Its protein product is CASSVAGGSAGELFF.

The chain is built from TRBV5-1 and TRBJ2-7, with 11 bases that match TRBD1. Germline values: CDR1 SGHRS, CDR2 YFSETQ. V shed 3 bases and J 7 bases; nucleotides not matched to a gene: 3. The CDR3 is 13 amino acids. In DNA, the CDR3 is TGCGCCAGCAGCTGGACAGGGGGCTGGGAGCAGTACTTC. Translated: CASSWTGGWEQYF.

The CDR3 coding sequence is TGTGCCAGCAGCCACGGTGGAGCCCGGGAGACCCAGTACTTC. It codes for CASSHGGARETQYF. This chain connects TRBV11-3 to TRBJ2-5; the D is unclear. V lost 5 bases to trimming and J lost 5 bases, with 15 bases between them. Per the germline V gene, CDR1 is SGHNT and CDR2 is YENEEA. The CDR3 is made up of 14 amino acids.